This TCR beta chain is from a study of blood T cell repertoires in COVID-19. Measured with immunoSEQ multiplex PCR; TCRdb has only the in-frame clones, and not every one. The sample lists 450,000 or so clones, around 90% seen once, with 0.55% to 0.75% in the top ten. Donors were grouped by their self-reported clinical history. The TCR sequence derives from a man aged 18 to 30 who had recovered from COVID-19. What was sequenced was PBMCs or T cells enriched from blood (not recorded which).

CDR3 amino acids: CASSQSNWDSPVNTEAFF. The CDR3 nucleotides read TGTGCCAGCAGCCAATCGAATTGGGACAGCCCTGTTAACACTGAAGCTTTCTTT. This chain uses TRBV16 with TRBJ1-1; 7 bases align to TRBD1. V gave up 0 bases and J gave up 2 bases; unmatched junction bases: 12. The germline V gene encodes CDR1 KGHSY and CDR2 FQNENV. This CDR3 has 18 residues.